Each of the 11 T cell receptor beta chains below was sequenced from the same sample in a study of OX40 agonist ivuxolimab in advanced cancers. Measured with immunoSEQ multiplex PCR; TCRdb has only the in-frame clones, and not every one. Counted here are tens of thousands of clones, around four fifths occurring once; the ten biggest clones make up about 0.8%. The starting material was CD4+ or CD8+ T cells sorted from blood, obtained in a trial of the OX40 agonist ivuxolimab. These receptors were taken from an adult with an advanced solid tumor such as melanoma, head and neck, liver or kidney cancer.

V gene TRBV5-1 combines with J gene TRBJ2-1; 9 bases are shared with TRBD1. The CDR3 has 14 residues. Germline values: CDR1 SGHRS, CDR2 YFSETQ. Germline trimming cut 4 bases from V and 6 bases from J; bases unmatched to any gene: 5. The chain's CDR3 is CASSRDRDLNEQFF. Written as DNA, the CDR3 is TGCGCCAGCAGCCGGGACAGGGACCTCAATGAGCAGTTCTTC.

V usage is TRBV11-2 and J usage is TRBJ1-3; 8 nucleotides match TRBD1. There are 15 residues in the CDR3. Germline trimming cut 3 bases from V and 1 base from J; bases unmatched to any gene: 2. Germline CDR1 reads SGHAT; CDR2 reads FQNNGV. The chain's CDR3 is CASSFQGASGNTIYF. CDR3 in DNA: TGTGCCAGCAGCTTCCAGGGGGCTTCTGGAAACACCATATATTTT. Filled out from reference TRBV11-2 and TRBJ1-3, the complete variable domain reads EAGVAQSPRYKIIEKRQSVAFWCNPISGHATLYWYQQILGQGPKLLIQFQNNGVVDDSQLPKDRFSAERLKGVDSTLKIQPAKLEDSAVYLCASSFQGASGNTIYFGEGSWLTVV.

This clone was seen a handful of times. The chain uses TRBV5-1 and TRBJ1-2; tentatively, D is TRBD1 (5 bases). The CDR3 extends over 15 amino acids. The germline V gene has CDR1 SGHRS and CDR2 YFSETQ. Trimming cost V 3 bases and J 4 bases, with 16 bases left between them. The CDR3 DNA sequence: TGCGCCAGCAGCTGGGGCCAGAGAGGTGTCTATGGCTACACCTTC. It specifies CASSWGQRGVYGYTF.

The chain recombines TRBV10-3 with TRBJ1-5, with TRBD1 matching over 7 bases. The CDR3 spans 13 residues. J was trimmed by 5 bases and V by 9 bases; bases with no gene match: 7. The V gene's germline CDR1 is ENHRY and CDR2 SYGVKD. For the CDR3, the DNA is TGTGCCATTAGTCGACAGGGCGATCAGCCCCAGCATTTT. The encoded protein is CAISRQGDQPQHF.

This chain links TRBV18 with TRBJ2-1; 9 nucleotides align to TRBD2. CDR3 length equals 16 residues. The V and J ends lost 4 bases and 0 bases, in that order; junction bases with no gene match: 4. Germline V gives CDR1 KGHSH, CDR2 LQKENI. The CDR3 sequence is CASSRAAGGSYNEQFF. In DNA form, the CDR3 reads TGTGCCAGCTCACGAGCAGCGGGAGGCTCCTACAATGAGCAGTTCTTC.

The V and J genes are TRBV9 and TRBJ1-2, with D possibly being TRBD1 (5 bases). Trimming took off 1 base at V and 0 bases at J, with 25 bases between the two ends. Germline V lookup: CDR1 SGDLS, CDR2 YYNGEE. This CDR3 region has 20 residues. This CDR3 is CASSVRAGPLSGAPNYGYTF. The CDR3 DNA is TGTGCCAGCAGCGTAAGAGCAGGGCCACTTAGCGGGGCACCTAACTATGGCTACACCTTC.

This chain joins TRBV7-3 and TRBJ2-1; 13 positions agree with TRBD2. V lost 5 bases, J lost 11 bases, and 9 bases stayed unmatched. Germline CDR1 is SGHTA and CDR2 is FQGTGA. CDR3 size: 15 residues. CDR3 nucleotides: TGTGCCAGCAGCGCCACACTAGCGGGGGGGAGAAAGCAGTTCTTC. Protein product: CASSATLAGGRKQFF.

V usage is TRBV4-1 and J usage is TRBJ1-4; TRBD1 might be the D (6 bases). The CDR3 totals 16 residues. In germline, CDR1 is MGHRA, CDR2 YSYEKL. Trimming stripped 4 bases from V and 5 bases from J, with 17 bases between. Here the CDR3 DNA reads TGCGCCAGCAGCCCCGATCCACAGGGTAGGAATGAAAAACTGTTTTTT. It codes for CASSPDPQGRNEKLFF.

This chain uses TRBV2 with TRBJ2-7, with a weak D call TRBD2 (7 bases). Trimming took off 6 bases at V and 3 bases at J, with 15 bases between the two ends. The CDR3 runs 14 residues. The germline gives CDR1 SNHLY, CDR2 FYNNEI. The CDR3 loop is CASRPRGGNYEQYF. The CDR3 coding sequence is TGTGCCAGCAGGCCAAGGGGGGGGAACTACGAGCAGTACTTC.

In this sample, this clone turned up once. J is TRBJ2-3 and V is TRBV2, with 8 bases lining up with TRBD1. The CDR3 consists of 14 residues. Per the germline V gene, CDR1 is SNHLY and CDR2 is FYNNEI. The ends lost 6 bases at V and 1 base at J; junction bases unmatched: 3. CDR3 DNA sequence: TGTGCCAGCAGCTGGACAGGGCGCACAGATACGCAGTATTTT. It specifies CASSWTGRTDTQYF.

V is TRBV7-2 and J is TRBJ2-1, with 9 bases that match TRBD2. CDR1 and CDR2 from the germline V gene are SGHTA and FQGNSA. Trimming took 5 bases from V and 3 from J; bases not matched to a gene: 5. The CDR3 is 15 amino acids. CDR3 in amino acids: CASSRLADNYNEQFF. CDR3 in DNA: TGTGCCAGCAGCCGACTAGCGGATAACTACAATGAGCAGTTCTTC.